These 21 T cell receptor beta chains were all obtained from the same sample, sequenced in a study of neoadjuvant nivolumab and ipilimumab in lung cancer. The assay was immunoSEQ multiplex PCR, and TCRdb's table has in-frame clones only and misses some. The sample gives roughly 10,000 clones, roughly three quarters of which show up once; around 7% is in the top ten. Material: tumor tissue, obtained after neoadjuvant nivolumab, alone or with ipilimumab, at or shortly before surgery. The receptors originated from an adult with non-small cell lung cancer. Some clones in this sample may be carry-over from other donors' samples.

V usage is TRBV25-1 and J usage is TRBJ1-6, with 7 bases aligning to TRBD1. The germline CDR1 and CDR2 sequences are MGHDK and SYGVNS. The CDR3 covers 17 residues. V shed 1 base, J shed 8 bases, and the junction held 11 bases outside the gene matches. The DNA for the CDR3 is TGTGCCAGCAGTGAATTAAACTGGGGAGGGGGCGATTCACCCCTCCACTTT. Protein: CASSELNWGGGDSPLHF.

The rearrangement joins TRBV5-1 to TRBJ1-2, with 7 bases identical to TRBD1. The length of the CDR3 is 14 residues. The V and J ends lost 5 bases and 2 bases, in that order; junction bases with no gene match: 6. The V gene's germline CDR1 is SGHRS and CDR2 YFSETQ. The CDR3 DNA is TGCGCCAGCAGGACGGGACAGAACAACTATGGCTACACCTTC. It codes for CASRTGQNNYGYTF.

V is TRBV18 and J is TRBJ2-3; D is possibly TRBD2 (6 bases). Per the germline V gene, CDR1 is KGHSH and CDR2 is LQKENI. V was clipped by 0 bases and J by 4 bases, with 14 bases between them. CDR3 length equals 16 residues. CDR3 residues: CASSPPGTWYPDTQYF. CDR3 DNA sequence: TGTGCCAGCTCACCACCCGGGACTTGGTATCCAGATACGCAGTATTTT. Based on the CDR3 plus reference TRBV18 and TRBJ2-3, the full variable domain is NAGVMQNPRHLVRRRGQEARLRCSPMKGHSHVYWYRQLPEEGLKFMVYLQKENIIDESGMPKERFSAEFPKEGPSILRIQQVVRGDSAAYFCASSPPGTWYPDTQYFGPGTRLTVL.

This clone came up once. The V gene is TRBV6-5, the J gene TRBJ1-4; 7 bases are shared with TRBD1. V lost 2 bases and J lost 7; bases outside the gene matches: 7. CDR3 size: 15 residues. CDR1 is MNHEY, CDR2 SVGAGI, per germline. CDR3 in amino acids: CASSYRGQPSEKLFF. The DNA for the CDR3 is TGTGCCAGCAGTTACCGGGGACAGCCTTCTGAAAAACTGTTTTTT.

The chain uses TRBV5-5 and TRBJ1-2, with a possible D match to TRBD1 (5 bases). Deletions cut 4 bases from V and 6 bases from J, with 13 bases between. The V gene's germline CDR1 is SGHKS and CDR2 YYEKEE (reference sequence). This CDR3 is 13 amino acids long. Here the CDR3 reads CASSRDPRNGYTF. CDR3 in DNA: TGTGCCAGCAGCAGGGACCCTAGGAATGGCTACACCTTC. Combining the CDR3 with reference TRBV5-5 and TRBJ1-2 gives the whole variable domain DAGVTQSPTHLIKTRGQQVTLRCSPISGHKSVSWYQQVLGQGPQFIFQYYEKEERGRGNFPDRFSARQFPNYSSELNVNALLLGDSALYLCASSRDPRNGYTFGSGTRLTVV.

The rearrangement links TRBV11-2 to TRBJ1-1; no reliable D call. Germline V CDR1 and CDR2: SGHAT, FQNNGV. The CDR3 consists of 14 residues. V lost 5 bases to trimming and J lost 2 bases, with 12 bases between them. The CDR3 loop is CASSTTLANTEAFF. The CDR3, as DNA: TGTGCCAGCAGCACGACATTGGCCAACACTGAAGCTTTCTTT.

The CDR3 nucleotides read TGCGCCAGCAGCTCGATCTTTACAGGGGGCTCATCAACTAATGAAAAACTGTTTTTT. It yields the protein CASSSIFTGGSSTNEKLFF. The chain carries TRBV5-1 and TRBJ1-4, with 9 bases matching TRBD1. CDR1 and CDR2 (germline): SGHRS, YFSETQ. The CDR3 is 19 amino acids. Trimming at V came to 3 bases and at J to 0 bases, leaving 12 bases not matched to a gene.

This sequence joins TRBV14 and TRBJ2-7; D tentatively reads TRBD1 or TRBD2 (5 bases each). The CDR3 sequence is 13 residues long. Germline CDR1 SGHDN, CDR2 FVKESK. The ends were cut back, 8 bases at V and 0 bases at J, with 11 bases in the middle. The DNA for the CDR3 is TGTGCCAGCTGGGACGGTTACTCCTACGAGCAGTACTTC. Protein product: CASWDGYSYEQYF.

This clone was seen only once. The rearrangement links TRBV6-5 to TRBJ2-7; D unclear. V was trimmed by 8 bases and J by 1 base, leaving 15 bases between them. Germline V gene sequence: CDR1 MNHEY, CDR2 SVGAGI. CDR3 length: 14 residues. As DNA, the CDR3 is TGTGCCAGCGGTCGAAGGACCTCTTCCTACGAGCAGTACTTC. This gives the protein CASGRRTSSYEQYF.

V gene TRBV6-6 combines with J gene TRBJ2-7; 7 nucleotides match TRBD2. The trim removed 6 bases at V and 6 bases at J, leaving 17 bases unmatched. The CDR3 covers 16 residues. Germline V gives CDR1 MNHNY, CDR2 SVGAGI (reference sequence). CDR3 protein: CASSYRVRASGSEQYF. CDR3 nucleotide sequence: TGTGCCAGCAGCTATAGGGTTCGGGCTAGCGGTTCCGAGCAGTACTTC.

The CDR3 sequence is CASSSPGTSGGLYNEQFF. The CDR3, as DNA: TGTGCCAGCAGCTCACCCGGGACTAGCGGGGGCCTGTACAATGAGCAGTTCTTC. The V gene is TRBV13, the J gene TRBJ2-1; 14 bases fit TRBD2. The CDR3 is made up of 18 amino acids. Germline lookup yields CDR1 PRHDT and CDR2 FYEKMQ (reference sequence). V shed 4 bases, J shed 4 bases, and the junction held 9 bases outside the gene matches.

This clone appeared once. This rearrangement joins TRBV18 to TRBJ2-1, with D perhaps matching TRBD1 or TRBD2 (5 bases each). The germline V gene encodes CDR1 KGHSH and CDR2 LQKENI. V was clipped by 1 base and J by 10 bases, with 8 bases between them. The CDR3 is 12 residues long. This CDR3 reads CASSPLGTEQFF. The CDR3 DNA is TGTGCCAGCTCACCACTGGGGACGGAGCAGTTCTTC.

This sequence joins TRBV9 and TRBJ2-3; D could derive from TRBD1 or TRBD2 (6 bases each). V was cut by 6 bases and J by 0 bases, with 14 bases left in between. The CDR3 has 15 residues. Germline CDR1 reads SGDLS; CDR2 reads YYNGEE. The CDR3 here is CASNPSGASTDTQYF. In DNA form, the CDR3 reads TGTGCCAGCAACCCATCGGGGGCTAGCACAGATACGCAGTATTTT.

The chain recombines TRBV9 with TRBJ1-2; no definite D call. CDR3 length: 14 amino acids. The V end lost 7 bases, the J end lost 4 bases, and 17 bases lay between the germline ends. CDR1 is SGDLS, CDR2 YYNGEE, per germline. CDR3 DNA sequence: TGTGCCAGCCAACAAGCGTCTGGGGTCTATGGCTACACCTTC. It translates to CASQQASGVYGYTF.

V gene TRBV7-2 combines with J gene TRBJ2-7, with a possible D match to TRBD2 (6 bases). The V gene's germline CDR1 is SGHTA and CDR2 FQGNSA. This CDR3 contains 12 residues. The V end was cut by 5 bases, the J end by 5 bases, with 10 bases between. This CDR3 reads CASSPGVDEQYF. CDR3 coding DNA: TGTGCCAGCAGCCCGGGAGTGGACGAGCAGTACTTC.

This CDR3 reads CASSSYPIGEQYF. The CDR3 nucleotides are TGTGCCAGCAGCTCTTACCCCATTGGCGAGCAGTACTTC. V is TRBV5-4 and J is TRBJ2-7; no reliable D call. V was clipped by 3 bases and J by 6 bases, with 13 bases between them. Germline V gives CDR1 SGHNT, CDR2 YYREEE (reference sequence). CDR3 length equals 13 residues.

The chain employs TRBV5-1 and TRBJ1-2; a weak D match, TRBD1 (6 bases). Trimming removed 4 bases at V and 8 bases at J, with 21 bases between. This CDR3 spans 15 amino acids. Per germline, CDR1 SGHRS and CDR2 YFSETQ. This chain's CDR3 is CASSPRSGADWGYTF. CDR3 DNA: TGCGCCAGCAGCCCCAGGTCGGGGGCTGACTGGGGCTACACCTTC.

The CDR3 DNA reads TGTGCCAGCAGCCCTCAGGGGACATACGCTGAAGCTTTCTTT. Protein: CASSPQGTYAEAFF. The chain combines TRBV5-4 with TRBJ1-1; D perhaps matches TRBD1 (6 bases). This CDR3 region has 14 residues. Germline CDR1 SGHNT, CDR2 YYREEE (reference sequence). Trimming removed 4 bases at V and 6 bases at J, with 16 bases between. Variable domain in full (rest from reference TRBV5-4 and TRBJ1-1): ETGVTQSPTHLIKTRGQQVTLRCSSQSGHNTVSWYQQALGQGPQFIFQYYREEENGRGNFPPRFSGLQFPNYSSELNVNALELDDSALYLCASSPQGTYAEAFFGQGTRLTVV.

The genes are TRBV18 and TRBJ2-7, with D hard to call. CDR3 size: 13 residues. The germline V and J ends were trimmed by 5 bases and 2 bases, with 10 bases remaining between them. Looked up from germline, CDR1 is KGHSH and CDR2 is LQKENI. Here the CDR3 reads CASSLRQAYEQYF. The DNA of the CDR3 is TGTGCCAGCTCATTGAGACAAGCCTACGAGCAGTACTTC.

The rearrangement links TRBV5-1 to TRBJ1-2; D unclear. The CDR3 consists of 16 residues. Germline assignment: CDR1 SGHRS and CDR2 YFSETQ. V lost 5 bases, J lost 0 bases, and 17 bases lay in between. As DNA, the CDR3 is TGCGCCAGCAGTCCCGGCTACAGTGGGACTAACTATGGCTACACCTTC. Amino acid sequence: CASSPGYSGTNYGYTF.

This clone was counted only a few times. The sample contains more than one DNA sequence encoding this CDR3. V gene TRBV6-5 combines with J gene TRBJ1-1; TRBD1 might be the D (5 bases). The V and J ends lost 0 bases and 5 bases respectively, with 13 bases between them. CDR3 length: 15 amino acids. The germline CDR1 and CDR2 sequences are MNHEY and SVGAGI. CDR3 DNA: TGTGCCAGCAGTTACTCTCTCCAGGGTGGGACTGAAGCTTTCTTT. This codes for CASSYSLQGGTEAFF.